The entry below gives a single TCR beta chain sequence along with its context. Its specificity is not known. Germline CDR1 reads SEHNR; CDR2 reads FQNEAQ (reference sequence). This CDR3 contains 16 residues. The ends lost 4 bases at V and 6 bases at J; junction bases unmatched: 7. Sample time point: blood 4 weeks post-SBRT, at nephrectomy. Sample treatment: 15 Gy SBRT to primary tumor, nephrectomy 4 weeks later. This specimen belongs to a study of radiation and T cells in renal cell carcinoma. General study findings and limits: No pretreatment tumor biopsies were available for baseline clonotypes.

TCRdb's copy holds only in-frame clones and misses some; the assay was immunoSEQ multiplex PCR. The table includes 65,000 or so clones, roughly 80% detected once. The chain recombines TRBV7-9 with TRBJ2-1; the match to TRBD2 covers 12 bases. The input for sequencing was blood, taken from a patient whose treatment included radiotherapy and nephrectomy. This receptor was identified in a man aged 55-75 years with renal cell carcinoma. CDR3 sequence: CASSSRLAGVTNEQFF. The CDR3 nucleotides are TGTGCCAGCAGCTCCCGACTAGCGGGAGTGACCAATGAGCAGTTCTTC.